A selection of T cell receptor beta chains follows, all from one sample in a study of shared clonotypes between healthy human individuals. Profiled with immunoSEQ multiplex PCR; TCRdb holds only in-frame clones, not every one. The data contain over 1.4 million clones, roughly 96% of them singletons. The specimen sequenced was naive CD4+ T cells sorted from blood. The receptors were gathered from a man between 25 and 39 years old in good health. Both conserved end residues are part of each CDR3. The D gene is left open where the match is weak. Size is stated for part of the rows, as once, few or many counts, or as a class when the clone is expanded.

TRBV5-5	TRBD1	TRBJ1-2	NA	TGTGCCAGCAACCCTACGACAGGGAGCTATGGCTACACCTTC	CASNPTTGSYGYTF
TRBV7-9	NA	TRBJ1-1	few	TGTGCCAGCAGCTTGCAGGGAGGCGCTGAAGCTTTCTTT	CASSLQGGAEAFF
TRBV6-6	TRBD1	TRBJ2-2	NA	TGTGCCAGCAGTTCCGGACAGGGGGTAGGAACCGGGGAGCTGTTTTTT	CASSSGQGVGTGELFF
TRBV4-3	TRBD2	TRBJ2-7	NA	TGCGCCAGCAGCCTTGGGACTAGCGGGATCTACGAGCAGTACTTC	CASSLGTSGIYEQYF
TRBV7-3	TRBD2	TRBJ2-3	few	TGTGCCAGCAGCCCGGGACTAGCGGGATTCCCAGATACGCAGTATTTT	CASSPGLAGFPDTQYF
TRBV28	TRBD1	TRBJ1-5	NA	TGTGCCAGCAGTCCCGGGACAGACTTTATGGGCAATCAGCCCCAGCATTTT	CASSPGTDFMGNQPQHF
TRBV10-3	NA	TRBJ2-7	NA	TGTGCCACCAGGGACATACGCTACGAGCAGTACTTC	CATRDIRYEQYF
TRBV2	TRBD2	TRBJ2-3	NA	TGTGCCAGCAGTTCGGGACTAGCGGGAGGGGGGCTCACAGATACGCAGTATTTT	CASSSGLAGGGLTDTQYF
TRBV29-1	NA	TRBJ2-7	NA	TGCAGCGTTCGGGGGGCCCAAATAGGCGAGCAGTACTTC	CSVRGAQIGEQYF
TRBV7-9	NA	TRBJ1-2	NA	TGTGCCAGCAGCTTAGCGTTGAGAGGGAGGGGTGGCTACACCTTC	CASSLALRGRGGYTF
TRBV7-9	TRBD2	TRBJ2-7	NA	TGTGCCAGCAGCTTAGCTCCGGGACTAGCGGGACGTAGCTCCTACGAGCAGTACTTC	CASSLAPGLAGRSSYEQYF
TRBV19	TRBD2	TRBJ2-3	NA	TGTGCCAGTAGTATTTCTAGCGGGAACACAGATACGCAGTATTTT	CASSISSGNTDTQYF
TRBV5-1	TRBD1	TRBJ2-7	NA	TGCGCCAGCAGCGTATTGGGGACAGTCGTTTCCTACGAGCAGTACTTC	CASSVLGTVVSYEQYF
TRBV11-3	TRBD2	TRBJ2-1	NA	TGTGCCAGCAGCTTAAATGCGGCGGGAGTGGGACGGGAGCAGTTCTTC	CASSLNAAGVGREQFF
TRBV10-3	TRBD2	TRBJ2-3	NA	TGTGCCATCAGCACTAGCGGAGCAAGCACAGATACGCAGTATTTT	CAISTSGASTDTQYF
TRBV18	NA	TRBJ2-4	NA	TGTGCCAGCTCACCCGAGGTGGGACCGTCCAAAAACATTCAGTACTTC	CASSPEVGPSKNIQYF
TRBV9	TRBD1	TRBJ2-2	once	TGTGCCAGCAGCCCGAGGGACAGGGTGACCGGGGAGCTGTTTTTT	CASSPRDRVTGELFF
TRBV6-5	TRBD1	TRBJ1-5	NA	TGTGCCAGCAGTACCTCCAGGGGGCGCGGGCAGCCCCAGCATTTT	CASSTSRGRGQPQHF
TRBV5-1	NA	TRBJ2-5	NA	TGCGCCAGCAGCTTGGCATTACTGGGCCAAGAGACCCAGTACTTC	CASSLALLGQETQYF
TRBV15	NA	TRBJ1-1	NA	TGTGCCACCAGCAGAGATCCCTTTGTTCCAGAAGCTTTCTTT	CATSRDPFVPEAFF
TRBV28	NA	TRBJ2-7	NA	TGTGCCAGCAGTAGTTTCGAGCGGGTGCGAGAGAGGCAGTACTTC	CASSSFERVRERQYF
TRBV2	NA	TRBJ2-2	NA	TGTGCCAGCAGAGAGTTTTGGGGGGACACCGGGGAGCTGTTTTTT	CASREFWGDTGELFF
TRBV6-4	TRBD1	TRBJ2-6	NA	TGTGCCAGCAGTCCGACAGGGGGCAGCTCTGGGGCCAACGTCCTGACTTTC	CASSPTGGSSGANVLTF
TRBV5-5	TRBD1	TRBJ2-2	NA	TGTGCCAGCAGCTCTCGACAGGGCACCACCGGGGAGCTGTTTTTT	CASSSRQGTTGELFF
TRBV6-6	NA	TRBJ2-5	NA	TGTGCCAGCAGTTCGACTCCCCCGTACCAAGAGACCCAGTACTTC	CASSSTPPYQETQYF
TRBV5-4	NA	TRBJ1-1	NA	TGTGCCAGCAGCCCCCGGTCCGGTTGGGCTGAAGCTTTCTTT	CASSPRSGWAEAFF
TRBV2	NA	TRBJ2-1	NA	TGTGCCAGCAGTGAATCCCCCTACAATGAGCAGTTCTTC	CASSESPYNEQFF
TRBV28	NA	TRBJ2-2	NA	TGTGCCAGCAGCCCGGGACTTAACACCGGGGAGCTGTTTTTT	CASSPGLNTGELFF
TRBV6-1	TRBD1	TRBJ1-1	NA	TGTGCCAGCAGTGAACGACCCCCGGGGAGGGGGCGCGCTGAAGCTTTCTTT	CASSERPPGRGRAEAFF
TRBV4-3	TRBD2	TRBJ2-1	NA	TGCGCCAGCAGCCAAGTGGGCGGGAGGGTTTACAATGAGCAGTTCTTC	CASSQVGGRVYNEQFF
TRBV7-9	TRBD2	TRBJ2-7	NA	TGTGCCAGCAGCTTAGTGGGAGCGGGGACTAGGCACTACGAGCAGTACTTC	CASSLVGAGTRHYEQYF
TRBV27	TRBD2	TRBJ2-2	once	TGTGCCACCCTCCGAGCGGGAGGGCCGGGCGGGGAGCTGTTTTTT	CATLRAGGPGGELFF
TRBV5-1	TRBD2	TRBJ2-3	NA	TGCGCCAGCAGCTTGGCGGCGGGAGAGGGAGATACGCAGTATTTT	CASSLAAGEGDTQYF
TRBV28	NA	TRBJ2-1	NA	TGTGCCAGCAGTTTATCGCTGACAGGCAATGAGCAGTTCTTC	CASSLSLTGNEQFF
TRBV5-4	NA	TRBJ2-7	NA	TGTGCCAGCAGCCCCACTGGCTCCTACGAGCAGTACTTC	CASSPTGSYEQYF
TRBV18	NA	TRBJ1-5	few	TGTGCCAGCTCACCGACACTCAATCAGCCCCAGCATTTT	CASSPTLNQPQHF
TRBV9	NA	TRBJ1-1	NA	TGTGCCAGCAGCGTATGGTTAGGGGATGGAAAGACTGAAGCTTTCTTT	CASSVWLGDGKTEAFF
TRBV10-1	NA	TRBJ2-5	NA	TGCGCCAGCAGTGAAGGAAGGTACCAAGAGACCCAGTACTTC	CASSEGRYQETQYF
TRBV11-2	NA	TRBJ2-2	NA	TGTGCCAGCAGCTTAGACAGGTCGGGAGCCGGGGAGCTGTTTTTT	CASSLDRSGAGELFF
TRBV5-4	TRBD1	TRBJ2-5	NA	TGTGCCAGCAGCTTTGACAGGGGGCGCCGAGAGACCCAGTACTTC	CASSFDRGRRETQYF
TRBV10-3	TRBD1	TRBJ2-1	NA	TGTGCCATCATGGACAGGGGAAATGAGCAGTTCTTC	CAIMDRGNEQFF
TRBV6-5	NA	TRBJ1-5	NA	TGTGCCAGCAGTTACAGACAGAATCAGCCCCAGCATTTT	CASSYRQNQPQHF